The 18 T cell receptor beta chains below were found in one sample sequenced in a study of shared clonotypes between healthy human individuals. Assay: immunoSEQ multiplex PCR; the TCRdb copy retains only in-frame clones and omits some. The data show over 2 million clones, approximately 95% seen once. Naive CD8 populations comprised CD45RO-negative cells positively selected for CCR7, excluding terminally differentiated effector memory CD45RA+ cells. The sample consisted of naive CD8+ T cells sorted from blood. Source of these receptors: a man aged 18 to 30 in good health.

This chain joins TRBV10-1 and TRBJ2-3; 11 nucleotides align to TRBD2. V was pared by 4 bases and J by 6 bases, with 18 bases of the junction left unmatched. CDR3 length: 19 amino acids. Germline V gene data show CDR1 as WNHNN and CDR2 as SYGVQD (reference sequence). CDR3 bases: TGCGCCAGCAGTGCGGTAGCGGGAGGGCCTGGGTCTGCAGGGGATACGCAGTATTTT. It specifies CASSAVAGGPGSAGDTQYF.

This chain links TRBV7-6 with TRBJ2-7; 7 bases map to TRBD2. Germline CDR1 reads SGHVS; CDR2 reads FNYEAQ. The CDR3 covers 12 residues. V gave up 5 bases and J gave up 6 bases; unmatched junction bases: 4. The CDR3 loop is CASSGLVGEQYF. Written as DNA, the CDR3 is TGTGCCAGCAGCGGACTAGTCGGCGAGCAGTACTTC.

J is TRBJ2-7 and V is TRBV5-6, with 11 bases that match TRBD1. There are 14 residues in the CDR3. In germline, CDR1 is SGHDT, CDR2 YYEEEE. The trim removed 4 bases at V and 6 bases at J, leaving 6 bases unmatched. The CDR3 reads CASSPGTGGLEQYF. CDR3 coding DNA: TGTGCCAGCAGCCCCGGGACAGGGGGGCTCGAGCAGTACTTC.

J is TRBJ1-2 and V is TRBV7-6; no clear D. The CDR3 consists of 15 residues. CDR1 SGHVS and CDR2 FNYEAQ come from the germline V gene. V gave up 5 bases and J gave up 4 bases, with 17 bases separating them. The CDR3 coding sequence is TGTGCCAGCAGCCCTTCGCTTCTGCTTAGCTATGGCTACACCTTC. This gives the protein CASSPSLLLSYGYTF. The variable domain in full, completed from reference TRBV7-6 and TRBJ1-2, reads GAGVSQSPRYKVTKRGQDVALRCDPISGHVSLYWYRQALGQGPEFLTYFNYEAQQDKSGLPNDRFSAERPEGSISTLTIQRTEQRDSAMYRCASSPSLLLSYGYTFGSGTRLTVV.

J is TRBJ2-7 and V is TRBV6-1; D remains ambiguous. Deletions cut 7 bases from V and 12 bases from J, with 16 bases between. The V gene's germline CDR1 is MNHNS and CDR2 SASEGT. The CDR3 length is 11 residues. The DNA for the CDR3 is TGTGCCAGCACCAACAACCATTTCGCGTACTTC. This translates into CASTNNHFAYF.

The genes are TRBV27 and TRBJ2-1, with TRBD2 matching 9 bases. The CDR3 is 16 residues long. Trimming cost V 0 bases and J 5 bases; bases outside gene matches: 5. CDR1 is MNHEY, CDR2 SMNVEV, per germline (reference sequence). The DNA for the CDR3 is TGTGCCAGCAGTTTATCCACTAGCGGGCGCGACAATGAGCAGTTCTTC. Residues: CASSLSTSGRDNEQFF.

The chain links TRBV6-6 to TRBJ2-7; D is ambiguous. Germline V gene sequence: CDR1 MNHNY, CDR2 SVGAGI (reference sequence). This CDR3 has 13 residues. The V end was cut by 7 bases, the J end by 1 base, with 11 bases between. The CDR3 sequence: CASIDGGSYEQYF. The CDR3 region has the DNA TGTGCCAGCATAGACGGTGGATCCTACGAGCAGTACTTC.

The chain has TRBV7-9 and TRBJ1-1, with D tentatively TRBD1 (5 bases). This CDR3 comprises 14 residues. The ends were cut back, 10 bases at V and 1 base at J, with 16 bases in the middle. The V gene's germline CDR1 is SEHNR and CDR2 FQNEAQ (reference sequence). In DNA form, the CDR3 reads TGTGCCACCGAAATTGCCGGGACGAACACTGAAGCTTTCTTT. It specifies CATEIAGTNTEAFF.

The chain employs TRBV7-9 and TRBJ2-2; tentative D call: TRBD2 (6 bases). Per the germline V gene, CDR1 is SEHNR and CDR2 is FQNEAQ (reference sequence). The germline V and J ends were trimmed by 2 bases and 3 bases, with 10 bases remaining between them. CDR3 length equals 15 residues. The CDR3 loop reads CASSLRERHTGELFF. The DNA for the CDR3 is TGTGCCAGCAGCTTACGGGAGAGGCACACCGGGGAGCTGTTTTTT.

The chain links TRBV19 to TRBJ1-1, with 9 bases lining up with TRBD1. The CDR3 consists of 14 residues. V lost 6 bases, J lost 3 bases, and 5 bases stayed unmatched. The V gene's germline CDR1 is LNHDA and CDR2 SQIVND (reference sequence). The chain's CDR3 is CASRPGQGYTEAFF. Written as DNA, the CDR3 is TGTGCCAGTAGACCCGGACAGGGGTACACTGAAGCTTTCTTT.

The V gene is TRBV19, the J gene TRBJ2-7; D gene ambiguous. Trimming took off 0 bases at V and 4 bases at J, with 10 bases between the two ends. This CDR3 comprises 14 residues. Germline V lookup: CDR1 LNHDA, CDR2 SQIVND (reference sequence). As DNA, the CDR3 is TGTGCCAGTAGTATAGATCTCGCCGGATACGAGCAGTACTTC. Translation: CASSIDLAGYEQYF.

This chain links TRBV27 with TRBJ2-5; D remains unclear. V was pared by 5 bases and J by 5 bases, with 12 bases between. Germline CDR1 and CDR2: MNHEY and SMNVEV (reference sequence). This CDR3 has 13 residues. CDR3 sequence: CASSPNPLETQYF. The CDR3 DNA sequence: TGTGCCAGCAGTCCTAACCCCCTTGAGACCCAGTACTTC.

J is TRBJ1-2 and V is TRBV10-3; D gene unclear. Germline CDR1 is ENHRY and CDR2 is SYGVKD. The ends were cut back, 2 bases at V and 1 base at J, with 11 bases in the middle. The CDR3 has 15 amino acids. The CDR3 DNA is TGTGCCATCAGTGAGGAGGTTGGGATTAACTATGGCTACACCTTC. This codes for CAISEEVGINYGYTF.

The rearrangement joins TRBV15 to TRBJ2-2, with no clear D. This CDR3 is 16 amino acids long. V lost 1 base to trimming and J lost 3 bases, with 12 bases between them. CDR1 and CDR2 from the germline V gene are LNHNV and YYDKDF (reference sequence). The CDR3 region is CATSRATRVDTGELFF. CDR3 DNA: TGTGCCACCAGCAGAGCGACTCGGGTTGACACCGGGGAGCTGTTTTTT.

The rearrangement uses TRBV7-9 and TRBJ1-2; 9 positions agree with TRBD1. This CDR3 is built from 15 residues. V dropped 1 base and J dropped 6; count of bases not matched to a gene: 6. Germline CDR1 and CDR2: SEHNR and FQNEAQ (reference sequence). CDR3 loop: CASSLDATGGNGYTF. The CDR3 bases are TGTGCCAGCAGCTTAGATGCGACAGGGGGAAATGGCTACACCTTC. Full variable domain (missing parts from reference TRBV7-9 and TRBJ1-2): DTGVSQNPRHKITKRGQNVTFRCDPISEHNRLYWYRQTLGQGPEFLTYFQNEAQLEKSRLLSDRFSAERPKGSFSTLEIQRTEQGDSAMYLCASSLDATGGNGYTFGSGTRLTVV.

V usage is TRBV19 and J usage is TRBJ1-2; 10 bases line up with TRBD1. Germline-derived CDR1 and CDR2 are LNHDA and SQIVND (reference sequence). The CDR3 consists of 15 residues. V lost 3 bases and J lost 6; bases outside the gene matches: 7. CDR3 sequence (DNA): TGTGCCAGTAGTATCCTGGGACAGGGGAAGGATGGCTACACCTTC. This sequence encodes CASSILGQGKDGYTF.

V gene TRBV7-9 combines with J gene TRBJ2-3; 8 bases are shared with TRBD2. V shed 5 bases and J 7 bases; nucleotides not matched to a gene: 5. This CDR3 region has 13 residues. Germline CDR1 is SEHNR and CDR2 is FQNEAQ (reference sequence). CDR3 in DNA: TGTGCCAGCAGCCCGGGGGGGCCGTATACGCAGTATTTT. Its translation: CASSPGGPYTQYF.

The J gene is TRBJ2-1, the V gene TRBV28, with 9 positions matching TRBD1. The V and J ends lost 5 bases and 8 bases, in that order; junction bases with no gene match: 16. Germline V CDR1 and CDR2: MDHEN, SYDVKM. This CDR3 spans 17 amino acids. CDR3 sequence: CASSPHRMDRGGDEQFF. The CDR3 DNA reads as TGTGCCAGCAGTCCCCACAGGATGGACAGGGGAGGAGATGAGCAGTTCTTC.